A single T cell receptor beta chain is shown here with its context. PCR employed 60 Vbeta and 13 Jbeta primers. Sequenced by immunoSEQ multiplex PCR; TCRdb stores in-frame clones only, minus some. The table includes 220,000 or so clones, approximately 68% detected once. This sample is drawn from a study of cytomegalovirus exposure and HLA in healthy donors. Sequenced sample: PBMCs. This receptor was obtained from a woman aged 30 to 39 in good health and CMV-seronegative.

This chain's CDR3 is CASSLGRASSYEQYF. CDR3 coding DNA: TGTGCCAGCAGCTTAGGCAGGGCTTCCAGCTACGAGCAGTACTTC. The chain links TRBV11-3 to TRBJ2-7, with D tentatively TRBD1 (5 bases). Trimming removed 1 base from V and 3 bases from J, with 13 bases in between. This CDR3 has 15 residues. Germline assignment: CDR1 SGHNT and CDR2 YENEEA.